Below are 22 T cell receptor beta chains sequenced from a single sample in a study of cytomegalovirus exposure and HLA in healthy donors. The assay was immunoSEQ multiplex PCR, and TCRdb's table has in-frame clones only and misses some. The data hold some 270,000 clones, with just over 85% observed a single time. The specimen was PBMCs. The source of these receptors is a woman under 30 in good health and CMV-seronegative.

The chain combines TRBV7-2 with TRBJ1-5; 9 bases fit TRBD1. The trim removed 3 bases at V and 7 bases at J, leaving 7 bases unmatched. There are 15 residues in the CDR3. The germline gives CDR1 SGHTA, CDR2 FQGNSA. The CDR3 coding sequence is TGTGCCAGCAGCTTCCGGACAGGGGAGGGACAGCCCCAGCATTTT. This translates into CASSFRTGEGQPQHF.

This chain uses TRBV9 with TRBJ2-2; 7 positions match TRBD1. The V gene end was trimmed by 0 bases and the J gene end by 1 base; junction bases not matched to a gene: 6. This CDR3 is built from 17 residues. CDR1 is SGDLS and CDR2 is YYNGEE in the germline V gene. This CDR3 reads CASSVASGTVNTGELFF. For the CDR3, the DNA is TGTGCCAGCAGCGTAGCTTCTGGGACAGTGAACACCGGGGAGCTGTTTTTT.

V gene TRBV27 combines with J gene TRBJ2-2; tentatively, D is TRBD1 (6 bases). Trimming left V 3 bases short and J 7 bases short, with 12 bases between. The germline gives CDR1 MNHEY, CDR2 SMNVEV (reference sequence). The CDR3 sequence is 14 residues long. CDR3 loop: CASSFWGPGGELFF. CDR3 in DNA: TGTGCCAGCAGTTTTTGGGGGCCGGGCGGGGAGCTGTTTTTT.

The V and J genes are TRBV10-2 and TRBJ2-2; possible D gene TRBD1, 6 bases. CDR1 is WSHSY and CDR2 is SAAADI in the germline V gene. The CDR3 loop spans 15 amino acids. The V end lost 6 bases, the J end lost 0 bases, and 11 bases lay between the germline ends. In nucleotides, the CDR3 is TGCGCCAGCAGCATGGCAGGGGCGAACACCGGGGAGCTGTTTTTT. This codes for CASSMAGANTGELFF.

The chain has TRBV10-3 and TRBJ2-7; 9 bases fit TRBD2. The trim removed 3 bases at V and 2 bases at J, leaving 5 bases unmatched. The V gene's germline CDR1 is ENHRY and CDR2 SYGVKD. The CDR3 length is 15 residues. CDR3 sequence: CAISDELAGTYEQYF. The CDR3, as DNA: TGTGCCATCAGTGATGAGCTAGCGGGGACCTACGAGCAGTACTTC.

Only a few counts were recorded for this clone. The rearrangement joins TRBV11-2 to TRBJ2-3; D unclear. The length of the CDR3 is 16 residues. V lost 1 base to trimming and J lost 0 bases, with 11 bases between them. CDR1 SGHAT and CDR2 FQNNGV come from the germline V gene. DNA for the CDR3: TGTGCCAGCAGCTTAGGTTCCAGCGTTAGCACAGATACGCAGTATTTT. Protein: CASSLGSSVSTDTQYF.

This sequence joins TRBV5-1 and TRBJ1-1, with 9 bases identical to TRBD1. J was trimmed by 1 base and V by 3 bases; bases with no gene match: 4. Germline V gene lookup returns CDR1 SGHRS and CDR2 YFSETQ. The CDR3 sequence is 15 residues long. The CDR3 protein is CASSSRQGENTEAFF. Here the CDR3 DNA reads TGCGCCAGCAGCTCCAGACAGGGGGAGAACACTGAAGCTTTCTTT.

The genes are TRBV28 and TRBJ1-1, with D uncertain. The CDR3 spans 15 residues. CDR1 is MDHEN and CDR2 is SYDVKM in the germline V gene. Trimming left V 10 bases short and J 6 bases short, with 24 bases between. DNA for the CDR3: TGTGCCACCTCCCTCCCCGGAGGAGGGCTTCCTGAAGCTTTCTTT. Its protein is CATSLPGGGLPEAFF.

This chain joins TRBV4-1 and TRBJ2-1, with TRBD2 identical over 9 bases. The V and J ends lost 0 bases and 5 bases, in that order; junction bases with no gene match: 8. From germline, CDR1 is MGHRA and CDR2 YSYEKL. The CDR3 consists of 17 residues. CDR3 residues: CASSQDPASGEDNEQFF. CDR3 in DNA: TGCGCCAGCAGCCAAGATCCTGCTAGCGGGGAGGACAATGAGCAGTTCTTC.

This chain uses TRBV9 with TRBJ2-1; TRBD2 aligns across 15 bases. With 0 bases clipped from V and 4 bases from J, the junction kept 8 bases outside the gene matches. The length of the CDR3 is 19 residues. Per germline, CDR1 SGDLS and CDR2 YYNGEE. Written as DNA, the CDR3 is TGTGCCAGCAGCGTAGGTCCAGGACTAGCGGGGGGGCTTTACAATGAGCAGTTCTTC. As protein: CASSVGPGLAGGLYNEQFF.

This clone occurred once. The chain is built from TRBV11-3 and TRBJ2-7, with TRBD2 identical over 9 bases. The CDR3 extends over 15 amino acids. The junction had 7 bases not matched to a gene; V was cut back by 2 bases and J by 5 bases. Per germline, CDR1 SGHNT and CDR2 YENEEA. CDR3 coding DNA: TGTGCCAGCAGCTTAAACCTAGCGGGGCCTAACGAGCAGTACTTC. Its translation is CASSLNLAGPNEQYF. The full variable domain, completed using reference TRBV11-3 and TRBJ2-7, is EAGVVQSPRYKIIEKKQPVAFWCNPISGHNTLYWYLQNLGQGPELLIRYENEEAVDDSQLPKDRFSAERLKGVDSTLKIQPAELGDSAVYLCASSLNLAGPNEQYFGPGTRLTVT.

This rearrangement joins TRBV18 to TRBJ1-5; 7 bases line up with TRBD1. The CDR3 has 13 residues. Trimming at V came to 3 bases and at J to 4 bases, leaving 0 bases not matched to a gene. The germline CDR1 and CDR2 sequences are KGHSH and LQKENI. This CDR3 reads CASSPRGNQPQHF. The CDR3 bases are TGTGCCAGCTCACCCAGGGGGAATCAGCCCCAGCATTTT.

J is TRBJ2-7 and V is TRBV5-1; maybe TRBD2 (6 bases). The CDR3 sequence is 15 residues long. V was shortened by 1 base and J by 0 bases, with 11 bases between the two germline ends. CDR1 SGHRS and CDR2 YFSETQ come from the germline V gene. The CDR3 nucleotides read TGCGCCAGCAGCTTGCGGCGGGAATACTCCTACGAGCAGTACTTC. This encodes CASSLRREYSYEQYF.

The chain carries TRBV6-5 and TRBJ2-2, with 9 bases fitting TRBD1. Germline V gene data show CDR1 as MNHEY and CDR2 as SVGAGI. The CDR3 spans 14 residues. V shed 4 bases and J 7 bases; nucleotides not matched to a gene: 4. The chain's CDR3 is CASSWGQGNGELFF. CDR3 coding DNA: TGTGCCAGCAGTTGGGGACAGGGAAACGGGGAGCTGTTTTTT.

This clone showed up just a few times. The V gene is TRBV4-1, the J gene TRBJ1-1, with 7 bases fitting TRBD1. The CDR3 runs 13 residues. V lost 5 bases to trimming and J lost 5 bases; unmatched junction nucleotides: 5. CDR1 MGHRA and CDR2 YSYEKL come from the germline V gene. This CDR3 reads CASSLRGPTEAFF. The CDR3, as DNA: TGCGCCAGCAGCTTAAGGGGGCCGACTGAAGCTTTCTTT.

CDR3: CASSLVAETEAFF. CDR3 DNA sequence: TGTGCCAGCAGCTTAGTGGCGGAGACTGAAGCTTTCTTT. The chain carries TRBV7-6 and TRBJ1-1; D not certain. Germline loops: CDR1 SGHVS, CDR2 FNYEAQ. CDR3 length: 13 residues. Trimming cost V 1 base and J 5 bases, with 8 bases left between them. Filled out from reference TRBV7-6 and TRBJ1-1, the complete variable domain reads GAGVSQSPRYKVTKRGQDVALRCDPISGHVSLYWYRQALGQGPEFLTYFNYEAQQDKSGLPNDRFSAERPEGSISTLTIQRTEQRDSAMYRCASSLVAETEAFFGQGTRLTVV.

The chain employs TRBV7-2 and TRBJ1-2; D remains ambiguous. Between the trimmed V and J ends, which lost 1 base and 0 bases, there was a span of 15 bases. Germline V gene sequence: CDR1 SGHTA, CDR2 FQGNSA. This CDR3 spans 17 amino acids. CDR3 protein: CASSLEPAGPTNYGYTF. CDR3 nucleotide sequence: TGTGCCAGCAGCTTAGAGCCCGCGGGTCCGACTAACTATGGCTACACCTTC.

This chain uses TRBV11-3 with TRBJ2-5, with 13 bases that match TRBD2. V dropped 6 bases and J dropped 3; count of bases not matched to a gene: 4. Germline V gives CDR1 SGHNT, CDR2 YENEEA. This CDR3 region has 15 residues. CDR3 sequence reads: CASRSGTSGKETQYF. The CDR3 coding sequence is TGTGCCAGCAGGTCAGGGACTAGCGGGAAAGAGACCCAGTACTTC.

The gene calls are TRBV28 and TRBJ2-1, with TRBD2 matching over 7 bases. The CDR3 is 15 residues long. The junction had 8 bases not matched to a gene; V was cut back by 3 bases and J by 6 bases. Germline CDR1 reads MDHEN; CDR2 reads SYDVKM. CDR3 sequence (DNA): TGTGCCAGCAGTTTCGAGGGAGGGGCCCTCAATGAGCAGTTCTTC. It specifies CASSFEGGALNEQFF.

The gene calls are TRBV27 and TRBJ1-1, with a possible D match to TRBD1 (6 bases). From germline, CDR1 is MNHEY and CDR2 SMNVEV (reference sequence). The CDR3 has 14 residues. V was pared by 4 bases and J by 4 bases, with 13 bases between. The CDR3 bases are TGTGCCAGCAGTTGGGCAGCCAGGGGCACTGAAGCTTTCTTT. Translation: CASSWAARGTEAFF.

This clone was counted between two and nine times. The chain has TRBV18 and TRBJ1-3, with 11 positions matching TRBD1. In germline, CDR1 is KGHSH, CDR2 LQKENI. J lost 4 bases, V lost 0 bases, and 8 bases had no gene match. This CDR3 region has 18 residues. CDR3 nucleotides: TGTGCCAGCTCACCACCGTTTGGACAGGGGGCTACGGGAAACACCATATATTTT. It specifies CASSPPFGQGATGNTIYF.

The chain couples TRBV5-1 to TRBJ2-5, with TRBD1 matching over 9 bases. Germline V CDR1 and CDR2: SGHRS, YFSETQ. The CDR3 is made up of 17 amino acids. Trimming removed 4 bases from V and 5 bases from J; junction bases left unmatched: 15. CDR3 protein: CASSRNSRQGVWETQYF. Written as DNA, the CDR3 is TGCGCCAGCAGCCGCAATTCACGACAGGGGGTTTGGGAGACCCAGTACTTC.